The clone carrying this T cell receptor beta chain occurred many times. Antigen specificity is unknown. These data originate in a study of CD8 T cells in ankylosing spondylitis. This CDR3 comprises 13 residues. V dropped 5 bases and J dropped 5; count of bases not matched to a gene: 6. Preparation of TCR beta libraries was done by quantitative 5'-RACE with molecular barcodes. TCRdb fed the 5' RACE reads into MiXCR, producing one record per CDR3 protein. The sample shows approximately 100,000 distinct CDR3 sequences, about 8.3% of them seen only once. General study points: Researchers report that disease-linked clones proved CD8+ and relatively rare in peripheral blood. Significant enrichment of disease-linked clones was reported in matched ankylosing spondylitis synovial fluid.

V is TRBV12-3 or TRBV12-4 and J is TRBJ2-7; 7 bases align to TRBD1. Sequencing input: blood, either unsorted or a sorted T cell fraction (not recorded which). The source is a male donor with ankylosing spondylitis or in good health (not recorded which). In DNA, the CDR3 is TGTGCCAGCAGTGTTGACAGGGCCCACGAGCAGTACTTC. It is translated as CASSVDRAHEQYF.